One and the same sample provided the 3 T cell receptor beta chains below, sequenced in a study of blood T cell repertoires in COVID-19. Using immunoSEQ multiplex PCR, the repertoire was profiled, and TCRdb retains in-frame clones only, with some absent. The sample carries some 49,000 clones, 81% recorded once. The sample was peripheral blood. The receptors stem from a woman of 80 years or more with COVID-19, enrolled during active disease.

This chain links TRBV19 with TRBJ1-3; D gene unclear. This CDR3 comprises 13 residues. Germline V gene lookup returns CDR1 LNHDA and CDR2 SQIVND (reference sequence). V lost 7 bases and J 5 bases, leaving 12 bases between the germline ends. The CDR3 region has the DNA TGTGCCAGTATGCAGAATACGAGAAACACCATATATTTT. Translating gives CASMQNTRNTIYF.

This chain joins TRBV5-1 and TRBJ2-1, with 7 bases that match TRBD2. With 0 bases clipped from V and 0 bases from J, the junction kept 3 bases outside the gene matches. The CDR3 sequence is 16 residues long. Germline V gene sequence: CDR1 SGHRS, CDR2 YFSETQ. CDR3 in amino acids: CASSLGLAASYNEQFF. The CDR3 nucleotides read TGCGCCAGCAGCTTGGGCCTAGCGGCCTCCTACAATGAGCAGTTCTTC.

In regard to this clone: Since no conserved phenylalanine or tryptophan closes the CDR3, a read error is the likely cause. The J gene is TRBJ2-7, the V gene TRBV6-5; TRBD2 aligns across 7 bases. The CDR3 consists of 14 residues. J lost 4 bases, V lost 5 bases, and 8 bases had no gene match. From germline, CDR1 is MNHEY and CDR2 SVGAGI. This chain's CDR3 is CASSPRDYRYEQYL. The CDR3 DNA sequence: TGTGCCAGCAGTCCAAGGGACTACAGATACGAGCAGTACCTC.